These T cell receptor beta chains were read from a single sample in a study of CD8+CD57+ T cells in acquired aplastic anemia. Each CDR3 protein gets one entry after TCRdb re-called the reads with MiXCR. The table shows more than 70,000 distinct CDR3 sequences, with roughly 70% occurring only once. Material for sequencing was sorted CD4+, CD8+, or CD8+CD57+ T cells (not recorded which) from PBMCs. These receptors came from a human donor with aplastic anemia. Both conserved end residues are part of each CDR3. D genes are given only for firm matches. Not all rows give a size; the values are once, few, many and, for expanded clones, a class.

D gene,clone size,V gene,J gene,CDR3 DNA,CDR3 protein
NA,NA,TRBV20-1,TRBJ1-4,TGCAGTGCTAGTGCGCTGGTTAATGAAAAACTGTTTTTT,CSASALVNEKLFF
TRBD2,NA,TRBV11-2,TRBJ2-3,TGTGCCAGCAGCACCCTAGCGGGAGTTTCAGCGGATACGCAGTATTTT,CASSTLAGVSADTQYF
NA,NA,TRBV20-1,TRBJ1-6,TGCAGTGCCCGAGGACAAGATAATTCACCCCTCCACTTT,CSARGQDNSPLHF
TRBD1,NA,TRBV15,TRBJ1-2,TGTGCCACCAGCACCTCATTGGGGAAGCAGGGGGCGGGGAACTATGGCTACACCTTC,CATSTSLGKQGAGNYGYTF
TRBD2,NA,TRBV7-2,TRBJ2-7,TGTGCCAGCAGCTTTAAGGTTAGCGGGTCCCTCGAGCAGTACTTC,CASSFKVSGSLEQYF
NA,NA,TRBV29-1,TRBJ2-7,TGCGGCGTTAAGATAGGGGACTACGAGCAGTACTTC,CGVKIGDYEQYF
NA,NA,TRBV25-1,TRBJ2-3,TGTGCCAGCAGTAGCCATTATTTGGAGGGTACGCAGTATTTT,CASSSHYLEGTQYF
NA,NA,TRBV12-3/TRBV12-4,TRBJ2-7,TGTGCCAGCAGCCGCGGGGCAGCCTACGAGCAGTACTTC,CASSRGAAYEQYF
NA,NA,TRBV7-9,TRBJ2-1,TGTGCCAGCGGCCGGGGGAACAATGAGCAGTTCTTC,CASGRGNNEQFF
TRBD2,NA,TRBV9,TRBJ2-1,TGTGCCAGCAGCGTACCTAGCGGGGGGTACAATGAGCAGTTCTTC,CASSVPSGGYNEQFF
NA,NA,TRBV12-3/TRBV12-4,TRBJ2-1,TGTGCCAGCAGTTTGGGGCAGGGGCTCTACAATGAGCAGTTCTTC,CASSLGQGLYNEQFF
NA,NA,TRBV20-1,TRBJ2-3,TGCAGTCCTAGTAGCATCCCAGATACGCAGTATTTT,CSPSSIPDTQYF
TRBD1,once,TRBV10-2,TRBJ1-1,TGCGCCAGCAGTGATCGGACAGGGCCCCGTATGAACACTGAAGCTTTCTTT,CASSDRTGPRMNTEAFF
NA,NA,TRBV7-9,TRBJ2-5,TGTGCCAGCAGCCTCGGGACAACTGGAGGGGAGACCCAGTACTTC,CASSLGTTGGETQYF
NA,NA,TRBV6-1,TRBJ2-7,TGTGCCAGCAGTCCCCGCGGCGGCGAGCAGTACTTC,CASSPRGGEQYF
TRBD1,NA,TRBV29-1,TRBJ2-1,TGCAGCGTCGATGGACAGGGGTTTTTCAATGAGCAGTTCTTC,CSVDGQGFFNEQFF
TRBD1,NA,TRBV19,TRBJ2-3,TGTGCCAGCAGCTTAAGACAGGGTTCAGATACGCAGTATTTT,CASSLRQGSDTQYF
NA,few,TRBV10-3,TRBJ2-1,TGTGCCATCAGTGAGTCAGGGTCGAGCTCCTACAATGAGCAGTTCTTC,CAISESGSSSYNEQFF
NA,NA,TRBV5-4,TRBJ2-5,TGTGCCAGCAGCGCAAGGGCCCAAGAGACCCAGTACTTC,CASSARAQETQYF
NA,NA,TRBV2,TRBJ2-7,TGTGCCAGCCGGAGGGGCGTGGACGAGCAGTACTTC,CASRRGVDEQYF
TRBD1,NA,TRBV7-3,TRBJ1-1,TGTGCCAGCAGCTTACAGGGGGCGAACACTGAAGCTTTCTTT,CASSLQGANTEAFF
NA,once,TRBV13,TRBJ1-1,TGTGCCAGCTCCCTTTCTGGGCCTGAAGCTTTCTTT,CASSLSGPEAFF
NA,NA,TRBV24-1,TRBJ2-2,TGTGCCACCAGTCCAGGGCTCACCGGGGAGCTGTTTTTT,CATSPGLTGELFF
NA,NA,TRBV7-2,TRBJ1-2,TGTGCCAGCAGCTTAGGTAGCAACCAGAACTATGGCTACACCTTC,CASSLGSNQNYGYTF
NA,NA,TRBV7-2,TRBJ1-1,TGTGCCAGCAGCTCCAGAGAGACCCAAGCTTTCTTT,CASSSRETQAFF
TRBD1,few,TRBV9,TRBJ1-6,TGTGCCAGCAGCGATGGGACAGGGGAGCGAGTGGCCCTCCACTTT,CASSDGTGERVALHF
TRBD1,NA,TRBV10-2,TRBJ2-7,TGCGCCAGCAGCCATGGGACCGGGGACAGGACCACCTACGAGCAGTACTTC,CASSHGTGDRTTYEQYF
NA,once,TRBV13,TRBJ2-7,TGTGCCAGCAGACAGGGCTGGGGCGAGCAGTACTTC,CASRQGWGEQYF
NA,once,TRBV10-2,TRBJ2-1,TGCGCCAGCAGTGCGAGTGAGCAGTTCTTC,CASSASEQFF
NA,NA,TRBV25-1,TRBJ1-6,TGCGCCAGCAGCCAGGACGGTAGCTCCTATAATTCACCCCTCCACTTT,CASSQDGSSYNSPLHF
NA,NA,TRBV20-1,TRBJ2-5,TGCAGTGCTTTACAGGGCCCACAAGAGACCCAGTACTTC,CSALQGPQETQYF
TRBD1,NA,TRBV10-3,TRBJ2-7,TGTGCCATCAGTGTTGGGACAGGGGTCCTGTACGAGCAGTACTTC,CAISVGTGVLYEQYF
TRBD1,NA,TRBV7-9,TRBJ2-5,TGTGCCAGCAGCGTAGCCTCAGGGGGCACGTCGGAGACCCAGTACTTC,CASSVASGGTSETQYF
NA,NA,TRBV7-6,TRBJ2-1,TGTGCCAGCAGTGGTATCGCCCCAGGCAATGAGCAGTTCTTC,CASSGIAPGNEQFF
NA,NA,TRBV20-1,TRBJ1-3,TGCAGTGCCACGGATCGCGCGTCTGGAAACACCATATATTTT,CSATDRASGNTIYF
TRBD2,NA,TRBV7-8,TRBJ2-5,TGTGCCAGCAGCTTAGGGCGGGGGGGCCTTCGAGAGACCCAGTACTTC,CASSLGRGGLRETQYF
NA,NA,TRBV7-6,TRBJ1-4,TGTGCCAGCAGCCCCGACAGCACTAACGAAAAACTGTTTTTT,CASSPDSTNEKLFF
NA,NA,TRBV7-9,TRBJ2-2,TGTGCCAGCAGCTTAGGGACCGGGGAGCTGTTTTTT,CASSLGTGELFF
NA,NA,TRBV24-1,TRBJ1-3,TGTGCCACCAGTGACGGCACTCGCTCTGGAAGCACCATATATTTT,CATSDGTRSGSTIYF
NA,NA,TRBV2,TRBJ2-1,TGTGCCAGCAGTGAAGCACGGGTTGTTGATGAGCAGTTCTTC,CASSEARVVDEQFF
NA,NA,TRBV24-1,TRBJ2-3,TGTGCCACCAGTGATTTTTGGGATACGCAGTATTTT,CATSDFWDTQYF
NA,NA,TRBV10-3,TRBJ2-7,TGTGCCATCAGTGTTTGGCGGGGCCCTTACGAGCAGTACTTC,CAISVWRGPYEQYF
NA,NA,TRBV2,TRBJ1-2,TGTGCCAGCAGTTTAAGCCGCGGTGGCTACACCTTC,CASSLSRGGYTF
TRBD2,NA,TRBV15,TRBJ2-1,TGTGCCACCAGCAGGATAGCGGGACTGGGCGACAATGAGCAGTTCTTC,CATSRIAGLGDNEQFF
NA,NA,TRBV15,TRBJ1-1,TGTGCCACCAGCAGAACTTCAGGGGACACTGAAGCTTTCTTT,CATSRTSGDTEAFF
NA,NA,TRBV9,TRBJ2-2,TGTGCCAGCAGCTGGGCCGGGGAGCTGTTTTTT,CASSWAGELFF
NA,NA,TRBV15,TRBJ1-5,TGTGCCACCACCGGAGGGCTTTTTAGCAATCAGCCCCAGCATTTT,CATTGGLFSNQPQHF
TRBD1,NA,TRBV9,TRBJ2-7,TGTGCCAGCAGGTCAGACAGGGACGAGCAGTACTTC,CASRSDRDEQYF
NA,once,TRBV19,TRBJ2-7,TGTGCCAGTAGTATTAGGAACGAGCAGTACTTC,CASSIRNEQYF
NA,NA,TRBV20-1,TRBJ2-5,TGCAGTGCTAGTGAGGGGGGGACCCAGTACTTC,CSASEGGTQYF
NA,NA,TRBV15,TRBJ2-1,TGTGCCACCAGCTGGGACTCTTCGTTTCGCAATGAGCAGTTCTTC,CATSWDSSFRNEQFF
TRBD2,NA,TRBV19,TRBJ2-5,TGTGCCAGTAGCAGAGGACTAGCGGGAGAGACCCAGTACTTC,CASSRGLAGETQYF
TRBD2,NA,TRBV11-2,TRBJ2-1,TGTGCCAGCAGGACAGCCCTAGCGGGAAGGGAAAATGAGCAGTTCTTC,CASRTALAGRENEQFF
TRBD1,few,TRBV5-1,TRBJ1-5,TGCGCCAGCAGCTTTTCGGGACAGAGTAATCAGCCCCAGCATTTT,CASSFSGQSNQPQHF
NA,NA,TRBV10-3,TRBJ1-1,TGTGCCGCTGGGACGGCCTCGAACACTGAAGCTTTCTTT,CAAGTASNTEAFF